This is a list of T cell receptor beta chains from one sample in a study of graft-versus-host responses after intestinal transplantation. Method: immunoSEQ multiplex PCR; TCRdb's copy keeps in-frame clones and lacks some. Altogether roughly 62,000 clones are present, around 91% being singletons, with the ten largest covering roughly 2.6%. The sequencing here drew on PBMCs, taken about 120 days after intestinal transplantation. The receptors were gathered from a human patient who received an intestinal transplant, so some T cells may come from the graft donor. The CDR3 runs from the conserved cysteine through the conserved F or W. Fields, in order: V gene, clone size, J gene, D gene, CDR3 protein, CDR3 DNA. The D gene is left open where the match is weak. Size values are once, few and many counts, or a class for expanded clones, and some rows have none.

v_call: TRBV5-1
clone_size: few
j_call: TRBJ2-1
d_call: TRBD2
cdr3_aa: CASSATVAGDNEQFF
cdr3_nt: TGCGCCAGCAGCGCCACGGTAGCGGGGGACAATGAGCAGTTCTTC

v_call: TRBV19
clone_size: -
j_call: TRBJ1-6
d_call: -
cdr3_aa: CASAGRPSSYNSPLHF
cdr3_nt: TGTGCCAGTGCCGGCCGGCCGAGCTCCTATAATTCACCCCTCCACTTT

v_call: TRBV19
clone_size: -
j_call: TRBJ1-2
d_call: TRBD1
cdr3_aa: CASTAGGNYGYTF
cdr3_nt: TGTGCCAGTACCGCAGGGGGCAACTATGGCTACACCTTC

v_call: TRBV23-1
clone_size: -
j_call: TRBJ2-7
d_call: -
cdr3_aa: CASLLTRGSDEQYF
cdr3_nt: TGCGCCAGCCTTTTGACAAGAGGTTCGGACGAGCAGTACTTC

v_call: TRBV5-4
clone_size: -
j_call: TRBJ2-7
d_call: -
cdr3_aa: CASSPGTGDYEQYF
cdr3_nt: TGTGCCAGCAGCCCAGGGACGGGAGACTACGAGCAGTACTTC

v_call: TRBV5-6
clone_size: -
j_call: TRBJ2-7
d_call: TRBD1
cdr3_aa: CASSWTGTAYEQYF
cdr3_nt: TGTGCCAGCAGCTGGACCGGGACAGCCTACGAGCAGTACTTC

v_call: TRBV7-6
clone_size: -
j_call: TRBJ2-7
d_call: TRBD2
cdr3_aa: CASSQNDGRGYEQYF
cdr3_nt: TGTGCCAGCAGCCAAAATGACGGGAGGGGCTACGAGCAGTACTTC

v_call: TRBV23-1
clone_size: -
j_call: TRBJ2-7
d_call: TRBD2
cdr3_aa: CASSQSGEAGGAYEQYF
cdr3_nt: TGCGCCAGCAGTCAATCGGGCGAGGCGGGGGGCGCATACGAGCAGTACTTC

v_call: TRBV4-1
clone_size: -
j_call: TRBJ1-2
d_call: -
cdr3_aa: CASSHYREGYTF
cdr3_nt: TGCGCCAGCAGCCATTACAGGGAGGGCTACACCTTC

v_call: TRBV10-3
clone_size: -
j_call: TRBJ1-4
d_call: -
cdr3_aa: CAISGLGEKLFF
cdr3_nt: TGTGCCATCAGTGGCCTCGGTGAAAAACTGTTTTTT

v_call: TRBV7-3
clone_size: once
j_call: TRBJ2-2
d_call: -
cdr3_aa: CASSFQGINTGELFF
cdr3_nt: TGTGCCAGCAGCTTCCAGGGGATAAACACCGGGGAGCTGTTTTTT

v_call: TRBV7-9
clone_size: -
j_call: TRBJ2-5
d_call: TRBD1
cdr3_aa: CASSFPGQGEETQYF
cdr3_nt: TGTGCCAGCAGCTTCCCGGGACAGGGTGAGGAGACCCAGTACTTC

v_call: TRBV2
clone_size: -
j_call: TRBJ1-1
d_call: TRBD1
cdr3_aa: CASSETGMNTEAFF
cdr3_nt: TGTGCCAGCAGCGAGACAGGGATGAACACTGAAGCTTTCTTT

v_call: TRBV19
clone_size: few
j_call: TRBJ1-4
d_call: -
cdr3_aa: CASRRPDEKLFF
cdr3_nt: TGTGCCAGTCGGAGGCCAGATGAAAAACTGTTTTTT

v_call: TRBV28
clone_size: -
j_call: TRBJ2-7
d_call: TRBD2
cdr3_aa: CASTTGTSGFGQYF
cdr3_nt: TGTGCCAGCACGACCGGGACTAGCGGGTTTGGGCAGTACTTC

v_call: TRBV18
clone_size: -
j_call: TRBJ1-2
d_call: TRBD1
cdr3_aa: CASSPSDRGGGYTF
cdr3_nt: TGTGCCAGCTCACCATCGGACAGGGGTGGTGGCTACACCTTC

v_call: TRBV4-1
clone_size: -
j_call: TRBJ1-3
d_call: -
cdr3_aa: CASSQLYREKGPGNTIYF
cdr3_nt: TGCGCCAGCAGCCAATTGTACAGGGAAAAAGGGCCTGGAAACACCATATATTTT

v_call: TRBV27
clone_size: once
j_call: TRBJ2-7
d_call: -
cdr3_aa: CASSFRQLLFYEQYF
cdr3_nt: TGTGCCAGCAGTTTCAGGCAGTTACTTTTCTACGAGCAGTACTTC

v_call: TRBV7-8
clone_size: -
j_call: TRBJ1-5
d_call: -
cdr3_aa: CASSLAGGQPQHF
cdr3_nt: TGTGCCAGCAGCTTAGCGGGAGGCCAGCCCCAGCATTTT

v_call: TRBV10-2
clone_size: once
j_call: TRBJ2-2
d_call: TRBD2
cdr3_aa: CASRGGLAGTGELFF
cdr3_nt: TGCGCCAGCAGGGGGGGACTAGCAGGCACCGGGGAGCTGTTTTTT

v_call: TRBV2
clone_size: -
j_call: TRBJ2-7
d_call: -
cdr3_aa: CASSGYEQYF
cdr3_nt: TGTGCCAGCAGTGGCTACGAGCAGTACTTC

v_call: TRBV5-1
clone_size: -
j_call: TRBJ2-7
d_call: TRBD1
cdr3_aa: CASHRDRETYEQYF
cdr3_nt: TGCGCCAGCCACCGGGACAGGGAAACCTACGAGCAGTACTTC

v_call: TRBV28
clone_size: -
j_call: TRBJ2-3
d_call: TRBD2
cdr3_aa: CASSLYYSPAGDTDTQYF
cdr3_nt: TGTGCCAGCAGTTTATACTACTCACCAGCGGGGGACACAGATACGCAGTATTTT

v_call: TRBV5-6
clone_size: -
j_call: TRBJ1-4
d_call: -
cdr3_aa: CASSFGQGSEKLFF
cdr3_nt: TGTGCCAGCAGCTTCGGTCAGGGGTCAGAAAAACTGTTTTTT

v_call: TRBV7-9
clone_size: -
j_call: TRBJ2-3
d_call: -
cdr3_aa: CASSLLGPDTQYF
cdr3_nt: TGTGCCAGCAGCCTACTGGGGCCAGATACGCAGTATTTT

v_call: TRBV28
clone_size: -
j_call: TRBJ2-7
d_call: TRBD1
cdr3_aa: CASSSRTGGGSYEQYF
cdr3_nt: TGTGCCAGCAGTTCTCGGACAGGGGGGGGCTCCTACGAGCAGTACTTC

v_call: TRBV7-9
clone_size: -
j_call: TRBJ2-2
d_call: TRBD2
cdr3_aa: CASSPGTSDSGELFF
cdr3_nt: TGTGCCAGCAGCCCAGGGACTAGCGATAGCGGGGAGCTGTTTTTT

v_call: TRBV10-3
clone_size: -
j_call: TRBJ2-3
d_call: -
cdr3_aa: CAISGSREGTDTQYF
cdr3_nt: TGTGCCATCAGTGGTAGCAGAGAGGGGACAGATACGCAGTATTTT

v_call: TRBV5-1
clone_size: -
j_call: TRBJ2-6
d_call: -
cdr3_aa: CASSPSSGANVLTF
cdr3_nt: TGCGCCAGCAGCCCCAGCTCTGGGGCCAACGTCCTGACTTTC

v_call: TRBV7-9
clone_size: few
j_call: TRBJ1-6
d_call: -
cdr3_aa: CASSFGTENSPLHF
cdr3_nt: TGTGCCAGCAGCTTCGGGACCGAGAATTCACCCCTCCACTTT

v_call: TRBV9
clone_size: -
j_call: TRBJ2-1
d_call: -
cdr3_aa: CASSPSASYNEQFF
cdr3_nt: TGTGCCAGCAGCCCGAGTGCCTCCTACAATGAGCAGTTCTTC

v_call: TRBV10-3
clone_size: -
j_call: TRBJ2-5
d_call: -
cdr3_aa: CAISESVGVGETQYF
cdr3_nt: TGTGCCATCAGTGAGTCCGTGGGGGTCGGAGAGACCCAGTACTTC

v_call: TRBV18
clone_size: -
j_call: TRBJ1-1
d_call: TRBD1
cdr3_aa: CASSPRQGTEAFF
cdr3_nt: TGTGCCAGCTCCCCACGACAGGGTACTGAAGCTTTCTTT

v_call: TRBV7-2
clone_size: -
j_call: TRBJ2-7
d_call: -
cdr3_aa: CASSLAGTEAYEQYF
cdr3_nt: TGTGCCAGCAGCTTGGCCGGGACTGAGGCCTACGAGCAGTACTTC

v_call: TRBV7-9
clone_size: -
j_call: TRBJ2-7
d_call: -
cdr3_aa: CASRLGNYEQYF
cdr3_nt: TGTGCCAGCAGACTGGGGAACTACGAGCAGTACTTC

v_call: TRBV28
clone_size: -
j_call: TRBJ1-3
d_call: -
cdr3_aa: CASSPPGPGNTIYF
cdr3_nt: TGTGCCAGCAGCCCCCCAGGGCCTGGAAACACCATATATTTT

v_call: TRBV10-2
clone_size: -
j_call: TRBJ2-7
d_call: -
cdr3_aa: CASSEPPGTTSLEQYF
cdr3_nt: TGCGCCAGCAGTGAGCCCCCCGGGACGACCTCGCTAGAGCAGTACTTC

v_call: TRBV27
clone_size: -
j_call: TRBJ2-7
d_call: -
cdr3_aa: CASSPLRQTYYEQYF
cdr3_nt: TGTGCCAGCAGTCCTTTAAGACAGACTTACTACGAGCAGTACTTC

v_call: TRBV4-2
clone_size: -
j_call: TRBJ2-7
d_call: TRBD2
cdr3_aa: CASRDPAGGPYEQYF
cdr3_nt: TGTGCCAGCAGAGACCCAGCGGGAGGTCCGTACGAGCAGTACTTC

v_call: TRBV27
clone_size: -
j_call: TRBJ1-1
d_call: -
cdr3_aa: CASSTGTTEAFF
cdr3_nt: TGTGCCAGCAGCACCGGGACTACTGAAGCTTTCTTT

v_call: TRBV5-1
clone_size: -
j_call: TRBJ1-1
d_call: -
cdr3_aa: CASGLPQGIPTEAFF
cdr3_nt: TGCGCCAGCGGCTTGCCCCAGGGGATACCCACTGAAGCTTTCTTT

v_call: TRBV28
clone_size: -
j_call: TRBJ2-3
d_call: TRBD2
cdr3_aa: CASRVLAGDRDGDTQYF
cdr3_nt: TGTGCCAGCAGAGTACTAGCGGGGGACCGGGATGGAGATACGCAGTATTTT

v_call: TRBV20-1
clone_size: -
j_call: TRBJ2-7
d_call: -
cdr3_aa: CSARDPQYF
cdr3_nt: TGCAGTGCTAGAGATCCCCAGTACTTC

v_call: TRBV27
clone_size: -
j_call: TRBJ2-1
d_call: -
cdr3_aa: CASSQRALYNEQFF
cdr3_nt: TGTGCCAGCAGTCAGAGGGCTCTCTACAATGAGCAGTTCTTC

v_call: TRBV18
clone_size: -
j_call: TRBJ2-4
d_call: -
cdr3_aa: CASSPNVPRDIQYF
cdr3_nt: TGTGCCAGCTCACCTAACGTGCCGAGGGACATTCAGTACTTC

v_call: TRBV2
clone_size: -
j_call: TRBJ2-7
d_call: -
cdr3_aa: CASSEGVMGYEQYF
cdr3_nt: TGTGCCAGCAGTGAAGGTGTCATGGGCTACGAGCAGTACTTC

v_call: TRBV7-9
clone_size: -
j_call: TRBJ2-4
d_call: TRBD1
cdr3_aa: CASSSTSGQGAGNIQYF
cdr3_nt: TGTGCCAGCAGCAGCACTTCGGGACAGGGCGCGGGAAACATTCAGTACTTC

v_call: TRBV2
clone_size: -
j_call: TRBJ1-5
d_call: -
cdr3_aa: CASTPLSENGNQPQHF
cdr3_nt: TGTGCCAGCACCCCTTTGTCGGAAAACGGCAATCAGCCCCAGCATTTT

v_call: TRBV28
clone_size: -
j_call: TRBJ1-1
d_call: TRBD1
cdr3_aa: CASSSPGQAVNTEAFF
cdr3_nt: TGTGCCAGCAGTTCCCCGGGACAGGCCGTGAACACTGAAGCTTTCTTT

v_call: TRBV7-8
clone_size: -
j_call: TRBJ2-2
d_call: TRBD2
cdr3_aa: CASSLEAGGLTGELFF
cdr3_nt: TGTGCCAGCAGCTTAGAAGCGGGGGGACTCACCGGGGAGCTGTTTTTT

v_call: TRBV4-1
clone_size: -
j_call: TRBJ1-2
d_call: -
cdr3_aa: CASSQEIGSYYGYTF
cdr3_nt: TGCGCCAGCAGCCAAGAAATCGGATCGTACTATGGCTACACCTTC

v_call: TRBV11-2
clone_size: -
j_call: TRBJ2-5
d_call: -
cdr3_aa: CASSSTKSGETQYF
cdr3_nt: TGTGCCAGCAGCTCCACCAAAAGCGGAGAGACCCAGTACTTC

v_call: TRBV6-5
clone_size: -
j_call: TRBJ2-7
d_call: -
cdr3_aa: CASSYSEGDYEQYF
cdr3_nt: TGTGCCAGCAGTTACTCGGAGGGGGACTACGAGCAGTACTTC

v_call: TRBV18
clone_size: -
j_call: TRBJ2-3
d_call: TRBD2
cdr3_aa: CASSPGLVSDTQYF
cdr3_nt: TGTGCCAGCTCCCCAGGACTAGTATCAGATACGCAGTATTTT

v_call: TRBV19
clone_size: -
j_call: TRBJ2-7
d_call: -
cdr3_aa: CASSPTVSSYEQYF
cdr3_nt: TGTGCCAGTAGTCCAACAGTGAGCTCCTACGAGCAGTACTTC

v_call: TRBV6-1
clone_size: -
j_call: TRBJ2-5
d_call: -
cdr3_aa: CASRATGLETQYF
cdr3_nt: TGTGCCAGCAGGGCAACAGGGCTTGAGACCCAGTACTTC

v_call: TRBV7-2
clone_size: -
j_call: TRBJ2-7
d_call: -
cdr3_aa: CASSLGRNNEQYF
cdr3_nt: TGTGCCAGCAGCTTGGGGAGAAACAACGAGCAGTACTTC

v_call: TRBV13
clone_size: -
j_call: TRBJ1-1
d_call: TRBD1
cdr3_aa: CASSLVAWTGQPEAFF
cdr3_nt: TGTGCCAGCAGCTTAGTAGCCTGGACAGGGCAGCCTGAAGCTTTCTTT